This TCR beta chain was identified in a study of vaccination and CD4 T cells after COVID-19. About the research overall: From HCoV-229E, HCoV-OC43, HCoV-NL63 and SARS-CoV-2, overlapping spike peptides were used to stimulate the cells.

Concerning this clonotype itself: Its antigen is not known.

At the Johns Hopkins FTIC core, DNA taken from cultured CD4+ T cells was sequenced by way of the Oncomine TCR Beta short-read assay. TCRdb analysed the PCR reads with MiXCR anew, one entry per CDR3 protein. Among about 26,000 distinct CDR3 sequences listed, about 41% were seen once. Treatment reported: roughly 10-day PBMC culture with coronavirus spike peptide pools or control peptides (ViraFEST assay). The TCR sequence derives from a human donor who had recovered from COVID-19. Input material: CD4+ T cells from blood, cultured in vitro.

The CDR3 DNA reads as TGTGCCAGCAGTTTTACCTTCTCAGGGGGCCGGCCCCAGCATTTT. It codes for CASSFTFSGGRPQHF. The gene calls are TRBV6-5 and TRBJ1-5, with TRBD1 matching over 8 bases. CDR3 length equals 15 residues. The germline CDR1 and CDR2 sequences are MNHEY and SVGAGI. After removal of 4 bases from V and 9 bases from J, the junction contained 11 bases not matched to a gene.